Given below is one T cell receptor beta chain in context. The PCR was carried out with 60 Vbeta primers and 13 Jbeta primers. Only in-frame clones appear in the TCRdb table, and some are missing; sequencing was by immunoSEQ multiplex PCR. The sample has approximately 110,000 clones, and its top ten clones hold roughly 1%. This sample is drawn from a study of cytomegalovirus exposure and HLA in healthy donors. V trimming: 0 bases; J trimming: 5 bases; junction bases outside the gene matches: 2. Germline loops: CDR1 ENHRY, CDR2 SYGVKD. This CDR3 is 15 amino acids long. The sequence was obtained from a man aged 18 to 30 in good health and CMV-seronegative. The chain joins TRBV10-3 to TRBJ1-5, with TRBD1 identical over 9 bases. The sample consisted of PBMCs. The CDR3 sequence is CAISESTGGHQPQHF. CDR3 in DNA: TGTGCCATCAGTGAGTCTACAGGGGGCCATCAGCCCCAGCATTTT.